This T cell receptor beta chain was sequenced in a study of CD8 T cells in Susac syndrome. The multiple sclerosis control group was made up of treatment-naive patients with stable or active relapsing-remitting disease. FACS enriched CD8+ TEMRA cells, while bulk CD8+ and CD4+ were negatively isolated. Germline CDR1 and CDR2: LGHNA and YNFKEQ. The CDR3 is 16 amino acids. Deletions cut 2 bases from V and 5 bases from J, with 18 bases between. cDNA came from around 0.54 to 1 ug RNA primed by random hexamers. A multiplex approach, immunoSEQ multiplex PCR, amplified TCR beta CDR3 across 54 Vbeta and 13 Jbeta. Via MiXCR, TCRdb re-called the immunoSEQ multiplex PCR reads, giving one row per CDR3 protein. The sample has about 52,000 distinct CDR3 sequences; 93% are singletons.

The specimen sequenced was CD8+ T cells from PBMCs. The clonotype was recovered from a human donor with multiple sclerosis. This rearrangement joins TRBV4-2 to TRBJ1-2, with D perhaps matching TRBD1 (5 bases). DNA of the CDR3: TGTGCCAGCAGCCAATGGAATCGGGACCGCGTATATGGCTACACCTTC. Its translation: CASSQWNRDRVYGYTF.